What follows is one TCR beta chain and its context. Its matching antigen is unknown. The data originate from a study of shared clonotypes between healthy human individuals. Study-level points and caveats: Shared clonotypes across all four donors exceeded non-shared ones in generation probability. Blood was the sole source, and tissue repertoires probably differ.

The CDR3 spans 17 residues. CDR1 is MNHEY, CDR2 SMNVEV, per germline (reference sequence). Trimming removed 5 bases at V and 2 bases at J, with 20 bases between. Terminally differentiated effector memory CD45RA+ cells were excluded by CCR7 positive selection of CD45RO-negative cells. The study ran the assay at deep level. Authors' data handling: ImmunoSEQ output lacked quality scores and full-length reads, limiting matched filtering. This table comes from immunoSEQ multiplex PCR, and its TCRdb copy is limited to in-frame clones, with some not included. V, J and clone size derive from that table, while D and trimming were established from the DNA sequence. The sample records roughly 2.1 million clones, 90% to 95% being singletons.

The rearrangement uses TRBV27 and TRBJ2-3, with D perhaps matching TRBD1 or TRBD2 (5 bases each). The TCR comes from a man younger than 30 in good health. Some clones in this sample may be carry-over from other donors' samples. Sequencing used naive CD8+ T cells from PBMCs. CDR3 nucleotide sequence: TGTGCCAGCAGTCGATCCCTGAGAGGGGTGACCACAGATACGCAGTATTTT. It translates to CASSRSLRGVTTDTQYF.